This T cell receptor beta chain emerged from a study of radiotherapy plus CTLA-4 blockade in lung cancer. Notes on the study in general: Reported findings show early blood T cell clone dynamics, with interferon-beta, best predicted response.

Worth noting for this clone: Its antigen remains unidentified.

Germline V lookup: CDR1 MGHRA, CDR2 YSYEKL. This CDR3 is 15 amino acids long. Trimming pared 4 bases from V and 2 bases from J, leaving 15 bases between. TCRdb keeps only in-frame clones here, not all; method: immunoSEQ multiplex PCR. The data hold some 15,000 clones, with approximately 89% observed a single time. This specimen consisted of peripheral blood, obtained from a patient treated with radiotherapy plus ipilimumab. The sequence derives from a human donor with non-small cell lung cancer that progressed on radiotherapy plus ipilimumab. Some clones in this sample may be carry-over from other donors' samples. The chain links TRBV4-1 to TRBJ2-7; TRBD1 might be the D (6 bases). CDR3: CASSRALGTTYEQYF. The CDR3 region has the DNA TGCGCCAGCAGCCGGGCCTTGGGGACAACCTACGAGCAGTACTTC.